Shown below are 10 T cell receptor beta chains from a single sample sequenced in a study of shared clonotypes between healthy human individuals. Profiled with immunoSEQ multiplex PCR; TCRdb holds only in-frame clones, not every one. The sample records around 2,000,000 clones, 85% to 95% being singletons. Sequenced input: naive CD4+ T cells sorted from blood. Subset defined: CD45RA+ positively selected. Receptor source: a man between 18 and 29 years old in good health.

DNA of the CDR3: TGTGCCTGGAGTGTGAAAGGCGCCTATGGCTACACCTTC. It specifies CAWSVKGAYGYTF. The V call is TRBV30, the J call TRBJ1-2; the D is unclear. This CDR3 has 13 amino acids. Germline loops: CDR1 GTSNPN, CDR2 SVGIG (reference sequence). Trimming removed 0 bases from V and 4 bases from J, with 9 bases in between.

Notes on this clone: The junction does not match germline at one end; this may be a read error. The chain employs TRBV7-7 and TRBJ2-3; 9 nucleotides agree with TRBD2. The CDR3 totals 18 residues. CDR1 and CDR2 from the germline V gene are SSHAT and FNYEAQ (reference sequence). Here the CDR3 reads CASSLDSQAGGDTDTQYF. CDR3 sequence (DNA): TGTGCTAGCAGCTTAGATTCGCAAGCGGGAGGTGACACAGATACGCAGTATTTT.

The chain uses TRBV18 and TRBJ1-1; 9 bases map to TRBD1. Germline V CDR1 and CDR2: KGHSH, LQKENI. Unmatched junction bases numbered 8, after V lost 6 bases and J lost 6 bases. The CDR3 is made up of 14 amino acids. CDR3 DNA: TGTGCCAGCTCGACAGGGGGGGGTAGGGCTGAAGCTTTCTTT. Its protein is CASSTGGGRAEAFF.

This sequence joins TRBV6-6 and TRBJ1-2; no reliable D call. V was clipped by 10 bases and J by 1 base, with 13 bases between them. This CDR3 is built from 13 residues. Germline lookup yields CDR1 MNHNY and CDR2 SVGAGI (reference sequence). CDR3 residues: CATRRGVNYGYTF. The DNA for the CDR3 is TGTGCCACCAGGCGGGGAGTTAACTATGGCTACACCTTC.

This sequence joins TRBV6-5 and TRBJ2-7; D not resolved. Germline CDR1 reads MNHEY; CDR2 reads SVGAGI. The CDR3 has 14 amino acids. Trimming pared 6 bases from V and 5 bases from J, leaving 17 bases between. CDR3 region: CASSYKQPWDEQYF. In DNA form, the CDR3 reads TGTGCCAGCAGCTACAAACAACCCTGGGACGAGCAGTACTTC.

In nucleotides, the CDR3 is TGTGCCAGCAGTCTCCGACAGGAGAATAGCAATCAGCCCCAGCATTTT. Translated: CASSLRQENSNQPQHF. The rearrangement joins TRBV27 to TRBJ1-5; weak D call: TRBD1 (6 bases). This CDR3 contains 16 residues. Trimming pared 5 bases from V and 0 bases from J, leaving 14 bases between. CDR1 MNHEY and CDR2 SMNVEV come from the germline V gene (reference sequence).

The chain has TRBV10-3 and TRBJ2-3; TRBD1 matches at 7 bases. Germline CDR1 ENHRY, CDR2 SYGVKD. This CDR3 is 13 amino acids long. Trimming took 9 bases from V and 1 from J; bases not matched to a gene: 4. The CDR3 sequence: CAINRGGTDTQYF. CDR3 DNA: TGTGCCATTAACAGGGGTGGCACAGATACGCAGTATTTT.

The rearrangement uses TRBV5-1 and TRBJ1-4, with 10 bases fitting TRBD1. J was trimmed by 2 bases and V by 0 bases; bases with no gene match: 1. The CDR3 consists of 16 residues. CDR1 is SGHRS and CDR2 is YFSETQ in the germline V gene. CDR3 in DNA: TGCGCCAGCAGCTTGGAGGGACAGGGGACTAATGAAAAACTGTTTTTT. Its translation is CASSLEGQGTNEKLFF. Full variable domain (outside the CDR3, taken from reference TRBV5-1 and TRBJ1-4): KAGVTQTPRYLIKTRGQQVTLSCSPISGHRSVSWYQQTPGQGLQFLFEYFSETQRNKGNFPGRFSGRQFSNSRSEMNVSTLELGDSALYLCASSLEGQGTNEKLFFGSGTQLSVL.

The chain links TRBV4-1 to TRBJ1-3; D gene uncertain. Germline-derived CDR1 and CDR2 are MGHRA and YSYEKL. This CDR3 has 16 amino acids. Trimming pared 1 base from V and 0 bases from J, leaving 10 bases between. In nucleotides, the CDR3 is TGCGCCAGCAGCCAAGTCCAAGTTAGCTCTGGAAACACCATATATTTT. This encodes CASSQVQVSSGNTIYF.

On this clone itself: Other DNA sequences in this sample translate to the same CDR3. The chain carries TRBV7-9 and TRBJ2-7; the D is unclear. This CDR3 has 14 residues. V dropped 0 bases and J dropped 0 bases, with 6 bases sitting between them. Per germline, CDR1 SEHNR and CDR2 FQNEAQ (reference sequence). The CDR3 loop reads CASSLAVLSYEQYF. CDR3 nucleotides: TGTGCCAGCAGCTTAGCAGTCCTCTCCTACGAGCAGTACTTC.